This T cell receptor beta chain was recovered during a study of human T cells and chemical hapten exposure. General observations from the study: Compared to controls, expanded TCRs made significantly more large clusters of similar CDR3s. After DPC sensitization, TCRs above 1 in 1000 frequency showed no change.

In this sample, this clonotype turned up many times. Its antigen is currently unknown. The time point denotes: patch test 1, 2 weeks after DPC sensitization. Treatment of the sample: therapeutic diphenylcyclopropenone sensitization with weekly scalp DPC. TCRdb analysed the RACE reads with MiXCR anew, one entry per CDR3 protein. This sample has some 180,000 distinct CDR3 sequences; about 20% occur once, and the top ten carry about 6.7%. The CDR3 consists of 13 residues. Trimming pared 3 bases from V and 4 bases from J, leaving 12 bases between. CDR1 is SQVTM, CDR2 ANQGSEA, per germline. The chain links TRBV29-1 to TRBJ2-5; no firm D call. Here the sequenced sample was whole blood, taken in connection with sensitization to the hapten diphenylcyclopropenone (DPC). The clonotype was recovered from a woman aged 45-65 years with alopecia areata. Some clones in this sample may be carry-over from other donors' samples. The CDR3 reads CSVDARIGETQYF. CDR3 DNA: TGCAGCGTTGATGCTAGAATTGGAGAGACCCAGTACTTC.